These T cell receptor beta chains were read from a single sample in a study of identical twins. TCRdb reprocessed the 5' RACE reads with MiXCR, giving one entry per CDR3 protein. The sample has around 550,000 distinct CDR3 sequences, 13% to 15% seen once; the top ten hold about 0.47%. The same sample was also used in a study of yellow fever vaccine responses in identical twins.

Sequenced sample: CD4+ T cells sorted from blood. The receptor set was obtained from a woman between 18 and 29 years old in good health. Each CDR3 is given with its conserved first and last residue. The order of the fields is D gene, J gene, V gene, clone size, CDR3 DNA, CDR3 protein. A D gene is named only where the DNA matches it firmly. Clone sizes are given selectively: once, few, many, or a class where the clone is expanded.

TRBD1	TRBJ2-3	TRBV6-1	.	TGTGCCAGCAGCGACAGGGGGGTAGTTGATACGCAGTATTTT	CASSDRGVVDTQYF
.	TRBJ2-1	TRBV3-1	.	TGTGCCAGCGGATCGGGAATCGAGCAGTTCTTC	CASGSGIEQFF
.	TRBJ2-1	TRBV5-6	.	TGTGCCAGCAGCCCCCCGGCCGGTCGCTCGCAGGAGTTCTTC	CASSPPAGRSQEFF
TRBD1	TRBJ2-7	TRBV11-3	few	TGTGCCAGCAGCTCCAGGGGGCCAAATAACTACGAGCAGTACTTC	CASSSRGPNNYEQYF
.	TRBJ2-1	TRBV29-1	few	TGCAGCGTTGTCGGTCAGGGACCCTACAATGAGCAGTTCTTC	CSVVGQGPYNEQFF
.	TRBJ1-5	TRBV12-5	.	TGTGCTAGTGCCAAGGGCGGGGTTGATAGCAATCAGCCCCAGCATTTT	CASAKGGVDSNQPQHF
TRBD2	TRBJ2-4	TRBV24-1	.	TGTGCCACCAGTGATCCGAGCGGGGGGGATTCCAAAAACATTCAGTACTTC	CATSDPSGGDSKNIQYF
.	TRBJ2-1	TRBV5-1	.	TGCGCCAGCAGCTTGGCCCCAGTGGGGAGGGAGCAGTTCTTC	CASSLAPVGREQFF
TRBD1	TRBJ2-3	TRBV5-1	many	TGCGCCAGCAGCTTGGACTCAGGGGGCACGACGCAGTATTTT	CASSLDSGGTTQYF
TRBD2	TRBJ2-3	TRBV12-3/TRBV12-4	many	TGTGCCAGCAGTCTCTTAGCGGGAGGCCCTGCTACGCAGTATTTT	CASSLLAGGPATQYF
TRBD2	TRBJ2-2	TRBV6-1	.	TGTGCCAGCACCGTAGCGGGAGGGACCGGGGAGCTGTTTTTT	CASTVAGGTGELFF
TRBD1	TRBJ1-1	TRBV4-1	many	TGCGCCAGCAGCCAGAGACGACAGGGGGAGAACACTGAAGCTTTCTTT	CASSQRRQGENTEAFF
.	TRBJ2-3	TRBV10-3	few	TGTGCCATCAGTGAGTCGAAGGGCAGCCCAGGGACGCAGTATTTT	CAISESKGSPGTQYF
.	TRBJ1-1	TRBV12-3/TRBV12-4	few	TGTGCCAGCAGAGTCGACGGGAGCGCTGAAGCTTTCTTT	CASRVDGSAEAFF